This is a list of T cell receptor beta chains from one sample in a study of blood T cell repertoires in COVID-19. TCRdb keeps only in-frame clones here, not all; method: immunoSEQ multiplex PCR. The top ten clones hold around 13% of a sample with 120,000 to 150,000 clones, under 80% of them seen once. Input material: peripheral blood. The source of these receptors is an elderly man with acute or convalescent COVID-19. Each CDR3 is given with its conserved first and last residue. The D gene is left open where the match is weak. Clone sizes are given selectively: once, few, many, or a class where the clone is expanded.

.	.	TRBJ1-5	TRBV2	CASGGDQPQHF	TGTGCCAGCGGAGGGGATCAGCCCCAGCATTTT
.	TRBD1	TRBJ2-2	TRBV4-1	CASSPQTGIGELFF	TGCGCCAGCAGCCCGCAGACAGGGATCGGGGAGCTGTTTTTT
.	TRBD1	TRBJ1-3	TRBV28	CASQGAGNTIYF	TGTGCCAGCCAGGGGGCTGGAAACACCATATATTTT
few	.	TRBJ1-2	TRBV24-1	CATRGYANYGYTF	TGTGCCACAAGAGGCTATGCTAACTATGGCTACACCTTC
.	TRBD1	TRBJ1-1	TRBV5-5	CASSQSDRMTEAFF	TGTGCCAGCAGCCAGTCGGACAGGATGACTGAAGCTTTCTTT
.	TRBD2	TRBJ2-7	TRBV7-2	CASSPSVLAGEQYF	TGTGCCAGCAGCCCGAGTGTTCTAGCGGGGGAGCAGTACTTC
.	.	TRBJ1-2	TRBV7-8	CASSLAHSQGGYTF	TGTGCCAGCAGCTTAGCTCACTCGCAGGGTGGCTACACCTTC
.	TRBD1	TRBJ1-2	TRBV18	CASSTDRAPGYTF	TGTGCCAGCTCAACTGACAGGGCCCCTGGCTACACCTTC
.	.	TRBJ1-5	TRBV15	CATSRANQPQHF	TGTGCCACCAGCAGAGCGAATCAGCCCCAGCATTTT
.	.	TRBJ2-7	TRBV7-8	CASSAYRVTNSYEQYF	TGTGCCAGCAGCGCCTACAGGGTTACTAACTCCTACGAGCAGTACTTC
.	TRBD2	TRBJ2-7	TRBV7-2	CASSGGGSYEQYF	TGTGCCAGCAGCGGGGGAGGGTCCTACGAGCAGTACTTC
.	TRBD1	TRBJ1-4	TRBV6-5	CASRPPDRGNEKLFF	TGTGCCAGCAGACCCCCGGACAGGGGGAATGAAAAACTGTTTTTT
.	TRBD1	TRBJ2-7	TRBV6-5	CASSIDRAYEQYF	TGTGCCAGCAGTATTGACAGGGCTTACGAGCAGTACTTC
few	.	TRBJ2-1	TRBV7-3	CASSPRRRGAFDEQFF	TGTGCCAGCAGCCCGCGGCGCCGGGGGGCTTTCGATGAGCAGTTCTTC
.	TRBD1	TRBJ1-1	TRBV3-1/TRBV3-2	CASSQTGVAEAFF	TGTGCCAGCAGCCAGACAGGGGTCGCTGAAGCTTTCTTT
.	TRBD1	TRBJ1-2	TRBV7-2	CASSLAGQGGGYGYTF	TGTGCCAGCAGCTTAGCGGGACAGGGCGGTGGGTATGGCTACACCTTC
.	.	TRBJ1-1	TRBV29-1	CSVRAGTEAFF	TGCAGCGTTCGAGCAGGGACTGAAGCTTTCTTT
.	.	TRBJ2-3	TRBV3-1/TRBV3-2	CASSPRIWDTQYF	TGTGCCAGCAGCCCGCGAATATGGGATACGCAGTATTTT
.	.	TRBJ1-4	TRBV6-5	CASSYSYRATNEKLFF	TGTGCCAGCAGTTACTCGTACAGGGCCACTAATGAAAAACTGTTTTTT
.	.	TRBJ1-1	TRBV5-1	CASSMQGRVENTEAFF	TGCGCCAGCAGCATGCAGGGGAGGGTAGAAAACACTGAAGCTTTCTTT
.	TRBD2	TRBJ2-3	TRBV5-1	CASSTGGAADTQYF	TGCGCCAGCAGCACGGGGGGGGCCGCAGATACGCAGTATTTT
.	.	TRBJ2-7	TRBV7-2	CATRQLSSYEQYF	TGTGCCACCCGACAGCTTAGCTCCTACGAGCAGTACTTC
.	.	TRBJ2-5	TRBV7-2	CASSFTGQHQETQYF	TGTGCCAGCAGCTTTACGGGACAACACCAAGAGACCCAGTACTTC
once	.	TRBJ2-7	TRBV7-2	CASSLQDSYEQYF	TGTGCCAGCAGCTTACAGGACTCCTACGAGCAGTACTTC
.	.	TRBJ2-3	TRBV5-6	CASSLDGRTDTQYF	TGTGCCAGCAGCTTGGATGGCAGAACAGATACGCAGTATTTT
.	.	TRBJ1-5	TRBV2	CASSEARQGYQPQHF	TGTGCCAGCAGTGAAGCCCGGCAGGGGTATCAGCCCCAGCATTTT
.	TRBD1	TRBJ1-4	TRBV28	CASSEPGQGREKLFF	TGTGCCAGCAGCGAGCCGGGACAGGGTCGTGAAAAACTGTTTTTT
.	TRBD1	TRBJ2-1	TRBV7-2	CASRRGPPYNEQFF	TGTGCCAGCCGCAGGGGGCCCCCCTACAATGAGCAGTTCTTC
few	TRBD1	TRBJ1-5	TRBV28	CASSSQGGRNQPQHF	TGTGCCAGCAGTTCACAGGGGGGACGGAATCAGCCCCAGCATTTT
.	.	TRBJ2-3	TRBV2	CASKAVRTTDTQYF	TGTGCCAGCAAGGCGGTCAGAACAACAGATACGCAGTATTTT
.	TRBD2	TRBJ2-3	TRBV5-6	CASSLLSGGAPGTQYF	TGTGCCAGCAGCTTGTTGAGCGGGGGGGCCCCCGGTACGCAGTATTTT
.	.	TRBJ1-5	TRBV2	CASGQSNQPQHF	TGTGCCAGTGGACAGTCCAATCAGCCCCAGCATTTT
.	TRBD2	TRBJ2-2	TRBV7-3	CASSLGLAGGLHTGELFF	TGTGCCAGCAGCTTAGGTCTAGCGGGGGGGCTCCACACCGGGGAGCTGTTTTTT
.	.	TRBJ1-4	TRBV6-5	CASSSREGTNEKLFF	TGTGCCAGCAGTTCCCGGGAAGGAACTAATGAAAAACTGTTTTTT
.	TRBD1	TRBJ2-5	TRBV12-3/TRBV12-4	CASRRDSQETQYF	TGTGCCAGCAGAAGGGACAGTCAAGAGACCCAGTACTTC
.	.	TRBJ1-4	TRBV5-1	CASSLVPGFGELFF	TGCGCCAGCAGCTTGGTGCCAGGGTTTGGGGAACTGTTTTTT
.	TRBD1	TRBJ1-6	TRBV7-6	CASSLDRAGRGPLHF	TGTGCCAGCAGCCTCGACAGGGCGGGAAGGGGACCCCTCCACTTT
.	.	TRBJ1-6	TRBV30	CAWNGQQNSPLHF	TGTGCCTGGAACGGACAGCAAAATTCACCCCTCCACTTT
.	TRBD1	TRBJ2-2	TRBV11-3	CASSVRQGGTGELFF	TGTGCCAGCAGCGTCCGACAGGGGGGCACCGGGGAGCTGTTTTTT
.	.	TRBJ1-6	TRBV5-1	CASSLVPGKESPLHF	TGCGCCAGCAGCTTGGTGCCAGGGAAGGAATCACCCCTCCACTTT
.	TRBD1	TRBJ2-7	TRBV2	CASRDRTGRNEQYF	TGTGCCAGCAGAGACAGGACAGGACGAAACGAGCAGTACTTC
few	.	TRBJ1-1	TRBV20-1	CSAIYTEAFF	TGCAGTGCAATCTACACTGAAGCTTTCTTT